The 13 T cell receptor beta chains below come from one sample, sequenced in a study of cytomegalovirus exposure and HLA in healthy donors. The PCR had 60 Vbeta and 13 Jbeta primers. This table comes from immunoSEQ multiplex PCR, and its TCRdb copy is limited to in-frame clones, with some not included. The sample includes more than 45,000 clones. Sequenced: PBMCs. These receptors all stem from a male donor in good health and CMV-seronegative.

CDR3 sequence (DNA): TGCGCCAGCAGCCAAGGACTGCAAAACTCCTACGAGCAGTACTTC. Its protein is CASSQGLQNSYEQYF. This chain uses TRBV4-1 with TRBJ2-7; D is uncertain. This CDR3 is 15 amino acids long. Germline-derived CDR1 and CDR2 are MGHRA and YSYEKL. The V gene lost 1 base and the J gene lost 0 bases, with 10 bases spanning the gap.

The V and J genes are TRBV30 and TRBJ1-2; D gene unclear. V lost 0 bases to trimming and J lost 2 bases, with 10 bases between them. Germline V CDR1 and CDR2: GTSNPN, SVGIG (reference sequence). The CDR3 runs 14 residues. The chain's CDR3 is CAWSVLSRNYGYTF. The CDR3 DNA reads TGTGCCTGGAGTGTACTTTCCCGGAACTATGGCTACACCTTC.

This chain joins TRBV4-1 and TRBJ1-2; 8 positions agree with TRBD1. Germline V gene lookup returns CDR1 MGHRA and CDR2 YSYEKL. J lost 3 bases, V lost 8 bases, and 11 bases had no gene match. This CDR3 comprises 15 residues. The CDR3 coding sequence is TGCGCCAGCTCCTCGTTTGGACAGGGACACTATGGCTACACCTTC. This encodes CASSSFGQGHYGYTF.

The rearrangement links TRBV6-5 to TRBJ1-5, with 8 bases lining up with TRBD1. The trim removed 8 bases at V and 5 bases at J, leaving 5 bases unmatched. The CDR3 contains 13 residues. The germline V gene has CDR1 MNHEY and CDR2 SVGAGI. Here the CDR3 DNA reads TGTGCCAGCTGGGGACAGGAGGATCAGCCCCAGCATTTT. Its translation: CASWGQEDQPQHF.

The chain links TRBV27 to TRBJ2-5, with D tentatively TRBD1 (6 bases). The CDR3 runs 14 residues. Germline CDR1 is MNHEY and CDR2 is SMNVEV (reference sequence). Trimming shortened V by 7 bases and J by 1 base, and 13 bases separated the two germline ends. The CDR3 loop reads CASKLQGPQETQYF. In DNA form, the CDR3 reads TGTGCCAGCAAACTCCAGGGGCCCCAAGAGACCCAGTACTTC.

The rearrangement joins TRBV30 to TRBJ1-5; no clear D. The V and J ends lost 0 bases and 3 bases respectively, with 12 bases between them. The CDR3 is 15 residues long. The germline V gene has CDR1 GTSNPN and CDR2 SVGIG (reference sequence). The CDR3 here is CAWSVSAAYNQPQHF. The CDR3 bases are TGTGCCTGGAGTGTGTCCGCCGCCTACAATCAGCCCCAGCATTTT.

V gene TRBV7-2 combines with J gene TRBJ1-2; TRBD1 matches 10 bases. With 1 base clipped from V and 8 bases from J, the junction kept 7 bases outside the gene matches. CDR3 length: 15 residues. The germline CDR1 and CDR2 sequences are SGHTA and FQGNSA. CDR3: CASSLGPDRGGGYTF. The CDR3 DNA reads as TGTGCCAGCAGCTTAGGCCCGGACAGGGGGGGAGGCTACACCTTC.

CDR3 in DNA: TGTGCCAGCAGTGTCGTGACAGGGGGCACAGATACGCAGTATTTT. Protein sequence: CASSVVTGGTDTQYF. The chain joins TRBV6-4 to TRBJ2-3; 8 positions agree with TRBD1. After removal of 4 bases from V and 1 base from J, the junction contained 4 bases not matched to a gene. CDR3 size: 15 residues. CDR1 is MRHNA and CDR2 is SNTAGT in the germline V gene.

This rearrangement joins TRBV27 to TRBJ1-1; 8 bases agree with TRBD1. Germline loops: CDR1 MNHEY, CDR2 SMNVEV (reference sequence). The ends lost 6 bases at V and 7 bases at J; junction bases unmatched: 10. CDR3 length equals 14 residues. Here the CDR3 DNA reads TGTGCCAGCAGCTACGACAGGGGACGTAGTGAAGCTTTCTTT. Amino acid sequence: CASSYDRGRSEAFF.

The V and J genes are TRBV4-1 and TRBJ1-1; D not resolved. The CDR3 is 16 residues long. V lost 0 bases to trimming and J lost 5 bases, with 16 bases between them. CDR1 MGHRA and CDR2 YSYEKL come from the germline V gene. The CDR3 sequence is CASSQDRTPGWTEAFF. Written as DNA, the CDR3 is TGCGCCAGCAGCCAAGATAGAACCCCCGGTTGGACTGAAGCTTTCTTT.

The chain combines TRBV19 with TRBJ1-1; 8 bases map to TRBD1. Unmatched junction bases numbered 8, after V lost 3 bases and J lost 2 bases. The CDR3 contains 16 residues. The germline V gene encodes CDR1 LNHDA and CDR2 SQIVND (reference sequence). The DNA for the CDR3 is TGTGCCAGTAGTATCATTAGGACAGGGCGAAACACTGAAGCTTTCTTT. Translated: CASSIIRTGRNTEAFF.

This chain uses TRBV7-9 with TRBJ1-3; 9 nucleotides match TRBD1. This CDR3 region has 17 residues. Germline V CDR1 and CDR2: SEHNR, FQNEAQ (reference sequence). The ends lost 3 bases at V and 2 bases at J; junction bases unmatched: 8. The CDR3 reads CASSFSGQGSTGNTIYF. In DNA form, the CDR3 reads TGTGCCAGCAGCTTTTCGGGACAGGGATCCACTGGAAACACCATATATTTT.

This chain joins TRBV5-1 and TRBJ2-2, with 8 positions matching TRBD2. The CDR3 is made up of 16 amino acids. Germline CDR1 is SGHRS and CDR2 is YFSETQ. J lost 6 bases, V lost 0 bases, and 7 bases had no gene match. CDR3 in amino acids: CASSLAGRGGPGELFF. CDR3 coding DNA: TGCGCCAGCAGCTTGGCAGGACGCGGGGGGCCCGGGGAGCTGTTTTTT.